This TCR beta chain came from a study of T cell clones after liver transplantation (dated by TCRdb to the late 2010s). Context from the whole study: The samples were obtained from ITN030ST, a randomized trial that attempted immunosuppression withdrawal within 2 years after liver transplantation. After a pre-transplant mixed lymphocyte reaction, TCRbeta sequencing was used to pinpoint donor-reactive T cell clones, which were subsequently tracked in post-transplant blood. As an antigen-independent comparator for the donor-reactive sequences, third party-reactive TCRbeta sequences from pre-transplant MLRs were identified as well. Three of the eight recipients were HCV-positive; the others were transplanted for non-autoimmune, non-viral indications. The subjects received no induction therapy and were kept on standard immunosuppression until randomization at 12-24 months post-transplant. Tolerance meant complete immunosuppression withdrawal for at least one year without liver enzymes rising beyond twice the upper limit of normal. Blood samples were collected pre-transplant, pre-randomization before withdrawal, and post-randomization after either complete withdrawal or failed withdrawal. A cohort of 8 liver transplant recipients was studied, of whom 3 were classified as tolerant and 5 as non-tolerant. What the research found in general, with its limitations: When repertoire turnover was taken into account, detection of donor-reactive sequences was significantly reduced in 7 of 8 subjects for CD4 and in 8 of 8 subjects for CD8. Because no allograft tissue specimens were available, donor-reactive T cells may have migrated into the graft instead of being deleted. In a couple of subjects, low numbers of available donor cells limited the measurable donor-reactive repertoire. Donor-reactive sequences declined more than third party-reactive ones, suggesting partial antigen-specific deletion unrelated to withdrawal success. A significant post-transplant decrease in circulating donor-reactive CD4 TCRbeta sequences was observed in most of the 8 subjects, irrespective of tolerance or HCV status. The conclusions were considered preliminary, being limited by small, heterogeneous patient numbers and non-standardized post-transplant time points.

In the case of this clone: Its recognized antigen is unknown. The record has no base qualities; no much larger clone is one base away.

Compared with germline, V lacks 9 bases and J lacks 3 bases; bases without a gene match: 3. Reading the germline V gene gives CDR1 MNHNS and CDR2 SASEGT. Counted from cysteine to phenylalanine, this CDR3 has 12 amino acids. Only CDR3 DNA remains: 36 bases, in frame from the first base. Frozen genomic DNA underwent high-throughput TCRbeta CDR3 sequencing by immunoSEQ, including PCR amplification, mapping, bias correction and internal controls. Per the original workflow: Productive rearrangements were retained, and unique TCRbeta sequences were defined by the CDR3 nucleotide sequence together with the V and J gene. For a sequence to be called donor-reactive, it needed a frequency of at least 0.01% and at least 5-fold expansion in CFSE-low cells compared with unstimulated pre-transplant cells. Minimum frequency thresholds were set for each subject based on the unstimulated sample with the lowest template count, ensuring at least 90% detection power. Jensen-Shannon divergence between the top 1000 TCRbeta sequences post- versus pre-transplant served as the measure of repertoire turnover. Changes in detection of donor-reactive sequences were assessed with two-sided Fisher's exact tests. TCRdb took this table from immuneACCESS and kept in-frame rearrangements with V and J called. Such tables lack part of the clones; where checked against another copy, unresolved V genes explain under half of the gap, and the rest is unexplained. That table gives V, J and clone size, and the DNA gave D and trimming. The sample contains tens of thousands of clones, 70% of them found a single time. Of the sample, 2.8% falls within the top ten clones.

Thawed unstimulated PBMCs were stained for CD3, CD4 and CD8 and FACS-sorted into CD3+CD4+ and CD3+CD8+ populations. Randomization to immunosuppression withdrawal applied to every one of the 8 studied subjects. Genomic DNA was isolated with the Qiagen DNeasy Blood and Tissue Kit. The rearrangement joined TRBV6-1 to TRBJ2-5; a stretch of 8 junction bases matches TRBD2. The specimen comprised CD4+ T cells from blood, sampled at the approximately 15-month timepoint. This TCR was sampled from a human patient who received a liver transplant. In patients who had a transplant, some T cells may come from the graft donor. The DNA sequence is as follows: TGTGCCAGTACAGCGGGGGAAGAGACCCAGTACTTC. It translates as CASTAGEETQYF.